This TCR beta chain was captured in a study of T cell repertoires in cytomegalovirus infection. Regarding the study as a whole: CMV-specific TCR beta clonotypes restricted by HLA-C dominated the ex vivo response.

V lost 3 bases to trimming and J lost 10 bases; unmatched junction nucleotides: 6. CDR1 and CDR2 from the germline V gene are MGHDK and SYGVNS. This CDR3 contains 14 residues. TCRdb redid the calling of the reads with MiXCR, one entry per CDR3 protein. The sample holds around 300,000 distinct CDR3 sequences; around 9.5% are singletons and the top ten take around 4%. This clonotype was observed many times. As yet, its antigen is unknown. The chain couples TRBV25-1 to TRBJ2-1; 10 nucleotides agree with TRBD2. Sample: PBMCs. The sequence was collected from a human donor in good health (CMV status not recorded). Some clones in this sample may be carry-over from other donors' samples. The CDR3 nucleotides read TGTGCCAGCAGTGATAGCGGGGGGCCGGTGGAGCAGTTCTTC. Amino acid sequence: CASSDSGGPVEQFF.